This T cell receptor beta chain was observed in a study of T cell responses to AZD1222 COVID-19 vaccine. Study observations and caveats: Targeting of unmutated variant regions was reportedly seen in nearly half of spike-specific TCRs. Across spike, vaccine-associated CD4 TCRs were found, dominant at 160-218 and 743-854.

As to this clone: Its specificity is unknown.

From germline, CDR1 is MNHEY and CDR2 SVGAGI. CDR3 length: 11 residues. Deletions cut 7 bases from V and 5 bases from J, with 9 bases between. Only in-frame clones appear in the TCRdb table, and some are missing; sequencing was by immunoSEQ multiplex PCR. The sample has fewer than 150,000 clones, 70% to 90% seen once. The chain links TRBV6-5 to TRBJ2-7; possible D gene TRBD1, 6 bases. The sequence derives from an adult in good health. The material was peripheral blood, obtained on day 0 of AZD1222 vaccination. The CDR3 protein is CASKNRDEQYF. The CDR3 nucleotides are TGTGCCAGCAAAAACAGGGACGAGCAGTACTTC.